The 28 T cell receptor beta chains given below trace back to one sample, sequenced in a study of identical twins. TCRdb redid the calling of the 5' RACE reads with MiXCR, one entry per CDR3 protein. The repertoire has about 490,000 distinct CDR3 sequences, 13% to 15% of them found once; the top ten carry less than 0.5%. The sample was also reused in another study, on yellow fever vaccine responses in identical twins.

The sample taken for sequencing was CD4+ T cells sorted from blood. Source of these receptors: a woman aged 18-29 years in good health.

For this clonotype: The junction departs from germline at one end; a sequencing error may be responsible. The CDR3 DNA reads as TGCGCCAGCAGCTTGGCGCTAGCTACAGATACGCAGTATTTT. Its translation is CASSLALATDTQYF. This sequence joins TRBV5-4 and TRBJ2-3; D perhaps matches TRBD2 (5 bases). Looked up from germline, CDR1 is SGHNT and CDR2 is YYREEE (reference sequence). CDR3 length equals 14 residues.

This clonotype came up a few times. The J gene is TRBJ2-5, the V gene TRBV10-3, with a weak D call TRBD2 (5 bases). This CDR3 comprises 14 residues. The V gene lost 0 bases and the J gene lost 5 bases, with 10 bases spanning the gap. The germline CDR1 and CDR2 sequences are ENHRY and SYGVKD. This chain's CDR3 is CAISESTNVETQYF. CDR3 nucleotides: TGTGCCATCAGTGAGTCGACTAACGTGGAGACCCAGTACTTC.

This clonotype has just a few counts. The chain couples TRBV29-1 to TRBJ1-5; possibly TRBD1 for D (5 bases). CDR1 SQVTM and CDR2 ANQGSEA come from the germline V gene. Trimming cost V 6 bases and J 0 bases, with 18 bases left between them. CDR3 length: 16 amino acids. The CDR3: CSVSEGPLYSNQPQHF. The DNA for the CDR3 is TGCAGCGTATCCGAGGGACCGCTGTATAGCAATCAGCCCCAGCATTTT.

Many counts were recorded for this clonotype. The rearrangement uses TRBV27 and TRBJ1-1; 7 bases line up with TRBD1. Germline V gives CDR1 MNHEY, CDR2 SMNVEV (reference sequence). The CDR3 is made up of 17 amino acids. With V trimmed by 6 bases and J by 0 bases, 13 bases remained unmatched. CDR3 in DNA: TGTGCCAGCAGCCGGACAGGAGTATTTTCACTGAACACTGAAGCTTTCTTT. This encodes CASSRTGVFSLNTEAFF.

The rearrangement uses TRBV11-2 and TRBJ2-7; D gene unclear. Deletions cut 1 base from V and 0 bases from J, with 10 bases between. CDR1 is SGHAT and CDR2 is FQNNGV in the germline V gene. This CDR3 is built from 15 residues. CDR3 nucleotide sequence: TGTGCCAGCAGCTTAGTACTGGGGAACTCCTACGAGCAGTACTTC. It translates to CASSLVLGNSYEQYF.

This clonotype was seen more than once but under ten times. V gene TRBV12-3 or TRBV12-4 combines with J gene TRBJ2-7, with 9 bases matching TRBD2. V trimming: 3 bases; J trimming: 4 bases; junction bases outside the gene matches: 10. The CDR3 length is 16 residues. The CDR3 is CASSFRLGTSIYEQYF. The CDR3 DNA sequence: TGTGCCAGCAGTTTTAGGTTAGGGACTAGCATTTACGAGCAGTACTTC.

The chain recombines TRBV3-1 with TRBJ2-5, with 10 bases matching TRBD2. The V gene's germline CDR1 is LGHDT and CDR2 YNNKEL (reference sequence). The CDR3 has 17 residues. Trimming removed 3 bases from V and 2 bases from J; junction bases left unmatched: 9. The CDR3 nucleotides are TGTGCCAGCAGCCAGGTGCCTAGCGGGGGACTACAAGAGACCCAGTACTTC. Its translation is CASSQVPSGGLQETQYF.

This clonotype was seen only a few times. A read error may produce the germline difference seen at one junction end. This chain uses TRBV3-1 with TRBJ2-3; TRBD1 or TRBD2 may be the D gene (5 bases each). The CDR3 is 16 amino acids. Germline assignment: CDR1 LGHDT and CDR2 YNNKEL (reference sequence). CDR3 region: CASTQGTNLHSDTQYF. DNA of the CDR3: TGTGCCAGCACCCAAGGGACCAACCTTCACTCGGATACGCAGTATTTT.

Only a few counts were recorded for this clonotype. V usage is TRBV6-1 and J usage is TRBJ2-1; 11 bases map to TRBD2. The CDR3 extends over 16 amino acids. V shed 5 bases and J 5 bases; nucleotides not matched to a gene: 8. CDR1 MNHNS and CDR2 SASEGT come from the germline V gene. The CDR3 DNA is TGTGCCAGCAGTCAGCTTAGCGGGAGGGTCGACAATGAGCAGTTCTTC. It yields the protein CASSQLSGRVDNEQFF.

J is TRBJ2-6 and V is TRBV7-7, with D unresolved. Germline lookup yields CDR1 SSHAT and CDR2 FNYEAQ (reference sequence). This CDR3 contains 11 residues. With 6 bases removed from V and 5 bases from J, the gap between germline ends came to 2 bases. CDR3 in DNA: TGTGCCAGCAGAAGGGCCAACGTCCTGACTTTC. The encoded protein is CASRRANVLTF.

The chain combines TRBV12-3 or TRBV12-4 with TRBJ2-1; TRBD1 or TRBD2 may be the D gene (5 bases each). This CDR3 comprises 16 residues. Trimming cost V 6 bases and J 0 bases, with 15 bases left between them. The CDR3 protein is CASSSWGTFSYNEQFF. The CDR3 DNA follows: TGTGCCAGCAGCTCATGGGGGACCTTCTCCTACAATGAGCAGTTCTTC.

This clonotype was seen a few times. The genes are TRBV5-1 and TRBJ2-2; D may be TRBD1 or TRBD2 (6 bases each). Trimming removed 0 bases at V and 6 bases at J, with 15 bases between. The CDR3 loop spans 16 amino acids. In germline, CDR1 is SGHRS, CDR2 YFSETQ. For the CDR3, the DNA is TGCGCCAGCAGCTTGGGGGAGGACAGACAATCCGGGGAGCTGTTTTTT. The encoded protein is CASSLGEDRQSGELFF.

The chain joins TRBV20-1 to TRBJ2-5; 8 bases align to TRBD1. CDR1 DFQATT and CDR2 SNEGSKA come from the germline V gene (reference sequence). V shed 8 bases and J 4 bases; nucleotides not matched to a gene: 3. The CDR3 consists of 11 residues. The CDR3 region is CSSGQGETQYF. Here the CDR3 DNA reads TGCAGTTCTGGACAGGGAGAGACCCAGTACTTC.

The chain links TRBV3-1 to TRBJ2-4, with D maybe TRBD2 (6 bases). Trimming removed 1 base at V and 7 bases at J, with 8 bases between. The germline V gene has CDR1 LGHDT and CDR2 YNNKEL (reference sequence). The CDR3 is 13 residues long. Here the CDR3 reads CASSQGGRNIQYF. CDR3 DNA sequence: TGTGCCAGCAGCCAAGGGGGGAGGAACATTCAGTACTTC.

As to this clonotype: Sequence at one end of the junction differs from germline and may be a read error. J is TRBJ2-4 and V is TRBV5-1, with 12 bases matching TRBD2. The CDR3 covers 16 residues. Germline CDR1 and CDR2: SGHRS and YFSETQ. The CDR3 DNA reads as TGCGCCAGCAGCTTGGAACTCAGGACTAGCGGGGTGCCAGAGGTCTTC. Translating gives CASSLELRTSGVPEVF.

This clonotype occurred a few times. CDR3 sequence reads: CSVQEAFF. DNA for the CDR3: TGCAGTGTGCAGGAAGCTTTCTTT. The chain links TRBV20-1 to TRBJ1-1, with D hard to call. This CDR3 is built from 8 residues. CDR1 and CDR2 from the germline V gene are DFQATT and SNEGSKA (reference sequence). V gave up 7 bases and J gave up 8 bases, with 5 bases separating them.

This clonotype was seen repeatedly, ten times or more. This rearrangement joins TRBV12-3 or TRBV12-4 to TRBJ2-1; D is possibly TRBD1 or TRBD2 (5 bases each). With 5 bases removed from V and 7 bases from J, the gap between germline ends came to 15 bases. CDR3 length: 14 amino acids. CDR3 protein: CASSGTENRNEQFF. In DNA, the CDR3 is TGTGCCAGCAGTGGGACGGAGAATCGGAATGAGCAGTTCTTC.

This clonotype has a handful of counts. The chain links TRBV5-6 to TRBJ2-7, with 8 nucleotides matching TRBD1. CDR3 length equals 13 residues. The J segment lost 6 bases and the V segment lost 4 bases, leaving 6 bases of the junction unmatched. Germline V gives CDR1 SGHDT, CDR2 YYEEEE. CDR3 protein: CASSRRGTGEQYV. The CDR3 nucleotides are TGTGCCAGCAGCAGGAGGGGGACAGGCGAGCAGTACGTC.

The V and J genes are TRBV27 and TRBJ2-1; D is unresolved. The V gene lost 3 bases and the J gene lost 5 bases, with 11 bases spanning the gap. Germline CDR1 is MNHEY and CDR2 is SMNVEV (reference sequence). CDR3 length: 14 residues. The CDR3 DNA sequence: TGTGCCAGCAGTTTCGTCGCGGTGAACAATGAGCAGTTCTTC. Its protein product is CASSFVAVNNEQFF.

This clonotype turned up a few times. The chain employs TRBV28 and TRBJ2-3; 10 bases fit TRBD2. The CDR3 is 17 amino acids. Germline V lookup: CDR1 MDHEN, CDR2 SYDVKM. V lost 8 bases and J lost 3; bases outside the gene matches: 14. DNA of the CDR3: TGTGCCAGCGGGTGGCTAGCGGGAGTAGATCGGACAGATACGCAGTATTTT. Translated: CASGWLAGVDRTDTQYF.

The rearrangement uses TRBV7-7 and TRBJ2-2; possible D gene TRBD1, 6 bases. The germline V gene encodes CDR1 SSHAT and CDR2 FNYEAQ (reference sequence). The CDR3 loop spans 15 amino acids. V was cut by 4 bases and J by 5 bases, with 14 bases left in between. The CDR3 loop reads CASSSQGPLTGELFF. Here the CDR3 DNA reads TGTGCCAGCAGCTCACAGGGACCGCTGACCGGGGAGCTGTTTTTT.

In this sample, this clonotype turned up a few times. Here the CDR3 DNA reads TGCGCCAGCAGCATTGCCGGGACGCCCGACACTGAAGCTTTCTTT. Translating it yields CASSIAGTPDTEAFF. The rearrangement uses TRBV5-1 and TRBJ1-1; a weak D match, TRBD1 (5 bases). CDR1 and CDR2 from the germline V gene are SGHRS and YFSETQ. V dropped 4 bases and J dropped 3 bases, with 16 bases sitting between them. The length of the CDR3 is 15 residues.

This sequence joins TRBV4-1 and TRBJ2-1; 14 nucleotides match TRBD2. The V and J ends lost 6 bases and 10 bases, in that order; junction bases with no gene match: 5. Germline V gene data show CDR1 as MGHRA and CDR2 as YSYEKL. The CDR3 is made up of 14 amino acids. DNA for the CDR3: TGCGCCAGCAGGGGACTAGCGGGGGCGCGGGAGCAGTTCTTC. The encoded protein is CASRGLAGAREQFF.

This clonotype has at least ten counts. The chain combines TRBV5-1 with TRBJ1-2; D might be TRBD1 (5 bases). Trimming removed 2 bases from V and 4 bases from J, with 9 bases in between. Looked up from germline, CDR1 is SGHRS and CDR2 is YFSETQ. The CDR3 runs to 13 residues. The CDR3 DNA follows: TGCGCCAGCAGCTTACGCAGGGCCTATGGCTACACCTTC. Protein: CASSLRRAYGYTF.

This chain joins TRBV4-1 and TRBJ2-5; 9 bases align to TRBD2. V lost 1 base, J lost 4 bases, and 7 bases stayed unmatched. The CDR3 contains 16 residues. Germline CDR1 MGHRA, CDR2 YSYEKL. The CDR3 sequence is CASSQVPGGLAETQYF. The CDR3 DNA is TGCGCCAGCAGCCAAGTCCCCGGGGGACTAGCAGAGACCCAGTACTTC.

The chain links TRBV20-1 to TRBJ2-3, with TRBD2 matching over 9 bases. This CDR3 is built from 13 residues. Germline V gives CDR1 DFQATT, CDR2 SNEGSKA (reference sequence). CDR3 coding DNA: TGCAGCGTTAGCGGGAGAGGGACAGATACGCAGTATTTT. Amino acids: CSVSGRGTDTQYF.

This clonotype was detected only a few times. The chain employs TRBV4-1 and TRBJ2-3; D remains unclear. The V end lost 4 bases, the J end lost 3 bases, and 11 bases lay between the germline ends. The CDR3 has 14 amino acids. Germline V gene lookup returns CDR1 MGHRA and CDR2 YSYEKL. As DNA, the CDR3 is TGCGCCAGCAGCCCCATGGAAGGGACAGATACGCAGTATTTT. Protein: CASSPMEGTDTQYF.

In its sample, this clonotype was seen a few times. J is TRBJ2-3 and V is TRBV7-2; D is unresolved. The germline V gene has CDR1 SGHTA and CDR2 FQGNSA. The CDR3 consists of 17 residues. Trimming cost V 1 base and J 0 bases, with 14 bases left between them. The CDR3 here is CASSLVMKDFSTDTQYF. CDR3 coding DNA: TGTGCCAGCAGCTTAGTAATGAAGGATTTTAGCACAGATACGCAGTATTTT.